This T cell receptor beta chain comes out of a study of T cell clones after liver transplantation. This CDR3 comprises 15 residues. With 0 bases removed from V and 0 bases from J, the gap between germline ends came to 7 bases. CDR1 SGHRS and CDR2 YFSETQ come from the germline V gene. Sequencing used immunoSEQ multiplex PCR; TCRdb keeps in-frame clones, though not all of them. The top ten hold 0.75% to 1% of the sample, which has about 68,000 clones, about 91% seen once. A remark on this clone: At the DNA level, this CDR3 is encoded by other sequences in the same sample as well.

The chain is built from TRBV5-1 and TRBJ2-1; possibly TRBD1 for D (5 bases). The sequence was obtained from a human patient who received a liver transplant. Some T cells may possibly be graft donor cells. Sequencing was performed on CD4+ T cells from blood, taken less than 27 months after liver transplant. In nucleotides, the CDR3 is TGCGCCAGCAGCTTGGGACAGATCTCCTACAATGAGCAGTTCTTC. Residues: CASSLGQISYNEQFF.